Shown below are 12 T cell receptor beta chains from a single sample sequenced in a study of cytomegalovirus exposure and HLA in healthy donors. Primers: 60 Vbeta forward and 13 Jbeta reverse. Clones were sequenced by immunoSEQ multiplex PCR, and TCRdb holds only the in-frame ones, with some missing. The table lists about 160,000 clones, approximately 70% of them singletons, with around 6.8% in the top ten. Sample: PBMCs. The receptors shown here come from a man aged 40-49 years in good health and CMV-seropositive.

The chain employs TRBV7-2 and TRBJ1-1; a weak D match, TRBD1 (5 bases). Germline CDR1 and CDR2: SGHTA and FQGNSA. Between the trimmed V and J ends, which lost 5 bases and 0 bases, there was a span of 19 bases. The CDR3 loop spans 17 amino acids. CDR3 DNA: TGTGCCAGCAGCCGACCGACGTTACAGGATTTGAACACTGAAGCTTTCTTT. Amino acid sequence: CASSRPTLQDLNTEAFF. Looking up the rest from reference TRBV7-2 and TRBJ1-1 gives the full variable domain: GAGVSQSPSNKVTEKGKDVELRCDPISGHTALYWYRQSLGQGLEFLIYFQGNSAPDKSGLPSDRFSAERTGGSVSTLTIQRTQQEDSAVYLCASSRPTLQDLNTEAFFGQGTRLTVV.

This clone was found a few times. The rearrangement joins TRBV18 to TRBJ1-2; D is unclear. Germline V gene lookup returns CDR1 KGHSH and CDR2 LQKENI. V was pared by 6 bases and J by 2 bases, with 16 bases between. The CDR3 covers 15 residues. The CDR3 is CASSEDYSANYGYTF. The CDR3 DNA follows: TGTGCCAGCTCCGAGGACTATTCAGCGAACTATGGCTACACCTTC.

This sequence joins TRBV19 and TRBJ2-2; 7 nucleotides agree with TRBD1. The CDR3 is 15 amino acids. Trimming cost V 7 bases and J 5 bases; bases outside gene matches: 10. The germline V gene encodes CDR1 LNHDA and CDR2 SQIVND (reference sequence). The CDR3 sequence is CASNRNSQGTGELFF. For the CDR3, the DNA is TGTGCCAGTAATCGGAACTCACAGGGGACCGGGGAGCTGTTTTTT.

V usage is TRBV30 and J usage is TRBJ2-3, with TRBD1 identical over 11 bases. The trim removed 1 base at V and 10 bases at J, leaving 4 bases unmatched. This CDR3 region has 13 residues. CDR1 is GTSNPN, CDR2 SVGIG, per germline (reference sequence). This CDR3 reads CAWSGGQGEPQYF. CDR3 nucleotide sequence: TGTGCCTGGAGTGGGGGACAGGGGGAACCGCAGTATTTT.

This clone was detected only once. The V and J genes are TRBV7-2 and TRBJ1-2; the D gene is possibly TRBD1 (6 bases). CDR1 and CDR2 from the germline V gene are SGHTA and FQGNSA. Trimming took off 5 bases at V and 5 bases at J, with 9 bases between the two ends. The CDR3 runs to 12 residues. Here the CDR3 DNA reads TGTGCCAGCAGCAACAGGGTGTATGGCTACACCTTC. Translating gives CASSNRVYGYTF.

This sequence joins TRBV6-5 and TRBJ2-2; D may be TRBD2 (6 bases). This CDR3 is built from 15 residues. Germline CDR1 reads MNHEY; CDR2 reads SVGAGI. Trimming pared 4 bases from V and 6 bases from J, leaving 15 bases between. The CDR3 DNA follows: TGTGCCAGCAGTTCCGGGGGAACGAGTTCCGGGGAGCTGTTTTTT. Translated, it gives CASSSGGTSSGELFF.

Only one count was recorded for this clone. The chain links TRBV4-3 to TRBJ1-1, with D maybe TRBD1 (6 bases). Trimming removed 0 bases from V and 8 bases from J, with 13 bases in between. The CDR3 extends over 14 amino acids. CDR1 is LGHNA, CDR2 YSLEER, per germline. This chain's CDR3 is CASSQDGGAEEAFF. CDR3 DNA sequence: TGCGCCAGCAGCCAAGATGGGGGCGCCGAAGAAGCTTTCTTT.

CDR3 sequence reads: CASSVAGTSDYEQYF. In nucleotides, the CDR3 is TGTGCCAGCAGCGTCGCCGGGACAAGCGATTACGAGCAGTACTTC. V usage is TRBV9 and J usage is TRBJ2-7, with D possibly TRBD1 on 6 matching bases. From germline, CDR1 is SGDLS and CDR2 YYNGEE. The CDR3 is 15 amino acids. Trimming stripped 2 bases from V and 4 bases from J, with 16 bases between.

The genes are TRBV7-6 and TRBJ2-5, with 8 bases fitting TRBD1. The CDR3 is 16 amino acids. J gave up 2 bases and V 3 bases, and 8 bases lay outside the gene matches. Germline CDR1 and CDR2: SGHVS and FNYEAQ. This CDR3 is CASSLNRGKWQETQYF. CDR3 nucleotide sequence: TGTGCCAGCAGCTTGAACAGGGGGAAATGGCAAGAGACCCAGTACTTC.

This clone was counted only a few times. The V and J genes are TRBV27 and TRBJ2-7; tentatively, D is TRBD2 (5 bases). V lost 0 bases, J lost 3 bases, and 12 bases lay in between. Germline lookup yields CDR1 MNHEY and CDR2 SMNVEV (reference sequence). CDR3 length: 15 residues. The CDR3 reads CASSLSTGKGYEQYF. The CDR3 DNA sequence: TGTGCCAGCAGTTTATCGACGGGAAAGGGCTACGAGCAGTACTTC.

The chain joins TRBV18 to TRBJ1-5; D unresolved. V was trimmed by 3 bases and J by 4 bases, leaving 16 bases between them. The CDR3 sequence is 16 residues long. The germline CDR1 and CDR2 sequences are KGHSH and LQKENI. The CDR3 bases are TGTGCCAGCTCACCCCGAGGGCCGGAATCAAATCAGCCCCAGCATTTT. Protein: CASSPRGPESNQPQHF.

The chain couples TRBV25-1 to TRBJ2-7; 9 bases map to TRBD1. Germline CDR1 MGHDK, CDR2 SYGVNS. The CDR3 contains 18 residues. Trimming removed 2 bases from V and 5 bases from J; junction bases left unmatched: 16. This CDR3 reads CASSETRWEHRGHHEQYF. The CDR3 DNA reads as TGTGCCAGCAGTGAAACCAGGTGGGAGCACAGGGGGCACCACGAGCAGTACTTC.